The rows below give T cell receptor beta chains drawn from one sample of a study of T cells after yellow fever vaccination. TCRdb re-called the 5' RACE reads through MiXCR, storing one row per CDR3 protein. The sample lists 340,000 or so distinct CDR3 sequences; around 13% were seen once. Sequenced material: CD4+ T cells sorted from PBMCs, taken 15 days after the yellow fever booster vaccination. These TCRs come from a man in his late teens or twenties who received the YFV17D yellow fever vaccine. CDR3s leave out the opening cysteine and the closing phenylalanine or tryptophan. A D gene is named only where the DNA matches it firmly.

.	TRBJ1-1	TRBV4-2	ASSQGYGNTEAF
.	TRBJ2-7	TRBV2	ASSGVGEQY
TRBD1	TRBJ1-5	TRBV4-2	ASSQGTGRNQPQH
.	TRBJ1-4	TRBV20-1	SARDWDKTPEKLF
.	TRBJ1-2	TRBV6-2/TRBV6-3	ASSLPAGAYGYT
.	TRBJ2-2	TRBV9	ASSVQGANTGELF
.	TRBJ2-5	TRBV30	AWSVRGGLETQY
.	TRBJ1-2	TRBV7-8	ASSTQRGIRYGYT
TRBD1	TRBJ2-1	TRBV9	ASSVNRGPGEQF
.	TRBJ2-2	TRBV20-1	SASAGPLNTGELF
.	TRBJ2-1	TRBV24-1	ATSDIQGASYNEQF
.	TRBJ1-1	TRBV29-1	SAEPAEAF
TRBD1	TRBJ2-1	TRBV18	ASSRDRYNEQF
.	TRBJ2-7	TRBV3-1	ASSQEIPYEQY
TRBD1	TRBJ1-3	TRBV4-2	ASSQDRGPGNTIY
.	TRBJ2-3	TRBV5-1	ASSLDLAVTDTQY
TRBD1	TRBJ2-7	TRBV5-6	ASSSAGTGLTYEQY
.	TRBJ1-5	TRBV4-1	ASSQLGDQPQH
.	TRBJ2-5	TRBV7-2	ASSFQEGQETQY
TRBD1	TRBJ1-2	TRBV28	ASSFSWDRDYGYT
TRBD1	TRBJ2-4	TRBV6-5	ASKRTGWENIQY
.	TRBJ1-6	TRBV9	ASTRIGVGSPLH
.	TRBJ1-1	TRBV10-2	ASSEHRGLGTEAF
.	TRBJ2-3	TRBV5-4	ASSSQFRGKTDTQY
TRBD2	TRBJ2-4	TRBV5-1	ASALEGRGNIQY
TRBD2	TRBJ2-3	TRBV7-8	ASSPLGRADTQY
.	TRBJ1-1	TRBV27	ASSPLLYNTGTGAF
TRBD1	TRBJ2-3	TRBV18	ASCDRETDTQY
.	TRBJ2-2	TRBV18	ASSPDRTNTGELF
.	TRBJ2-2	TRBV12-3/TRBV12-4	ASSFSPAPQGELF
.	TRBJ1-1	TRBV7-2	ASSLRAQNTEAF
.	TRBJ1-1	TRBV5-6	ASSSRVTEAF
.	TRBJ2-3	TRBV11-2	ASSYRQPSTDTQY
.	TRBJ2-4	TRBV11-3	ASSVILSKNIQY
.	TRBJ2-3	TRBV29-1	SAAFEIVPSTDTQY
.	TRBJ1-3	TRBV4-2	ASSRPGAGTIY
TRBD1	TRBJ2-3	TRBV7-9	ASSLGEGATGDTQY
.	TRBJ2-3	TRBV5-1	ASSLLGHTDTQY
.	TRBJ1-1	TRBV6-2/TRBV6-3	ASNRPGGTEAF
TRBD1	TRBJ2-3	TRBV11-2	ASSLNQGADTQY
TRBD1	TRBJ1-6	TRBV7-6	AVGQGGNSPLH
TRBD1	TRBJ2-5	TRBV7-8	ASSLGQGGRTQY
TRBD1	TRBJ2-7	TRBV6-2/TRBV6-3	ASRDRDYEQY